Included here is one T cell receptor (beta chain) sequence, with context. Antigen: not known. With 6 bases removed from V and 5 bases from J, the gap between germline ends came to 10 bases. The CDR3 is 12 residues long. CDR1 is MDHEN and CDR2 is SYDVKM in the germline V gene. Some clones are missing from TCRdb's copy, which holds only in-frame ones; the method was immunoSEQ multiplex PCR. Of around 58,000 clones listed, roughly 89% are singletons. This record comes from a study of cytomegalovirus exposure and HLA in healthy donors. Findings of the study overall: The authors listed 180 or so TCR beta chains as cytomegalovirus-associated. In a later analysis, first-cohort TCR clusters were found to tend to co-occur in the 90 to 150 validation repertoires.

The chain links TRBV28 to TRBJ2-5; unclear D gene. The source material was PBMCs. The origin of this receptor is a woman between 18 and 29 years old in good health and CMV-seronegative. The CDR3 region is CASSSGGETQYF. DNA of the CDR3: TGTGCCAGCAGCTCGGGTGGGGAGACCCAGTACTTC.